The entry below describes one T cell receptor beta chain. These data belong to a study of blood T cell repertoires in COVID-19. Overall study context: Sites in the United States, Italy and Spain provided acute and convalescent COVID-19 samples. PBMCs, B-cell-depleted T cells, or T cells provided the cDNA or gDNA that made up the material.

Original handling: Amplified reference gene primers provided the basis for estimating nucleated cell counts. Using immunoSEQ multiplex PCR, the repertoire was profiled, and TCRdb retains in-frame clones only, with some absent. D and trimming were read from the DNA, whereas the V and J calls and clone size are those reported in that table. The sample records over 150,000 clones, around 84% being singletons. Sample: peripheral blood. The clonotype originates from a man in his fifties or sixties with active or convalescent COVID-19.

DNA of the CDR3: TGTGCCAGCAGTTATCGCAGGGTTACTTTTTATGGCTACACCTTC. It translates to CASSYRRVTFYGYTF. The genes are TRBV6-5 and TRBJ1-2; maybe TRBD1 (5 bases). This CDR3 comprises 15 residues. Germline assignment: CDR1 MNHEY and CDR2 SVGAGI. Trimming left V 3 bases short and J 5 bases short, with 16 bases between.